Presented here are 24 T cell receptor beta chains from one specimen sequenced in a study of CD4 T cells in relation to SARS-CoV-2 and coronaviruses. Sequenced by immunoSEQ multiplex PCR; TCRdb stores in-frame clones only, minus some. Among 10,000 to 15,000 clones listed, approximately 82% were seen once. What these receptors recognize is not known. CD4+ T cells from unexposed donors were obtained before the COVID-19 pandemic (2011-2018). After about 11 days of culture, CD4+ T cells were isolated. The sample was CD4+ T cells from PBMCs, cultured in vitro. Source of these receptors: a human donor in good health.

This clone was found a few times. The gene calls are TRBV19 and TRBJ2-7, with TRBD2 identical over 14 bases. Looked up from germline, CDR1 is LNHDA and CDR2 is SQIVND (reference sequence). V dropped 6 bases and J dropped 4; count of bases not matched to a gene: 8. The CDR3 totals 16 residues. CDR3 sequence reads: CASSMTSGRAEYEQYF. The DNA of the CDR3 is TGTGCCAGTAGCATGACTAGCGGGAGGGCCGAGTACGAGCAGTACTTC.

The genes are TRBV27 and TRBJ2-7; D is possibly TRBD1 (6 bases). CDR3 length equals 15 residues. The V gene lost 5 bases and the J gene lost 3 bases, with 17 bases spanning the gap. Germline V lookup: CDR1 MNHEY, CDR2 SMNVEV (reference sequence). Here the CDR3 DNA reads TGTGCCAGCAGTCCTCTGATGGGCAGGGGCTACGAGCAGTACTTC. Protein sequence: CASSPLMGRGYEQYF.

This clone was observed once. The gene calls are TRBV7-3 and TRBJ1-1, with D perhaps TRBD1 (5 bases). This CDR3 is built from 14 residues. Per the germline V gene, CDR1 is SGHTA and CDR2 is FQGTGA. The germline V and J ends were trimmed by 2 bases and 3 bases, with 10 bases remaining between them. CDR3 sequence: CASSLRMGDTEAFF. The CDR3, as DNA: TGTGCCAGCAGCTTACGGATGGGGGACACTGAAGCTTTCTTT.

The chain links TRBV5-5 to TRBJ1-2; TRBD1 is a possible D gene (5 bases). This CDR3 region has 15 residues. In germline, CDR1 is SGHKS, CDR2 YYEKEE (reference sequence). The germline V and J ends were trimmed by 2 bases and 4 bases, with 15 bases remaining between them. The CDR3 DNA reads TGTGCCAGCAGCTTAGCATATGGGGGTAGCTATGGCTACACCTTC. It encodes CASSLAYGGSYGYTF. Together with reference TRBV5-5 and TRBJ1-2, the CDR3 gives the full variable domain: DAGVTQSPTHLIKTRGQQVTLRCSPISGHKSVSWYQQVLGQGPQFIFQYYEKEERGRGNFPDRFSARQFPNYSSELNVNALLLGDSALYLCASSLAYGGSYGYTFGSGTRLTVV.

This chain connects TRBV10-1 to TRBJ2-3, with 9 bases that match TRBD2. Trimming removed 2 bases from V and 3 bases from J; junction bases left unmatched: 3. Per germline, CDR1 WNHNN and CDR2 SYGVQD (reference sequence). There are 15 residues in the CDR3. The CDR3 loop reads CASSEGLAGTDTQYF. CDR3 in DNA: TGCGCCAGCAGTGAGGGGCTAGCGGGGACAGATACGCAGTATTTT.

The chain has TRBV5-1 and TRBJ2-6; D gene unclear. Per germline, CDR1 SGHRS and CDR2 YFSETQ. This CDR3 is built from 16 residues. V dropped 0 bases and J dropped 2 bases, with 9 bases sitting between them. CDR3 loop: CASSLAPPAGANVLTF. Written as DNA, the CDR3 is TGCGCCAGCAGCTTGGCGCCACCTGCTGGGGCCAACGTCCTGACTTTC.

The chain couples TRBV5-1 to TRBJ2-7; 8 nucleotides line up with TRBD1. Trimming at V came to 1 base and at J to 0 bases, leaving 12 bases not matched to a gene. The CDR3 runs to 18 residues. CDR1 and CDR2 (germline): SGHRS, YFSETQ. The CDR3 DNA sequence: TGCGCCAGCAGCTTGACCCGTTTCCGGACAGGGAGCTCCTACGAGCAGTACTTC. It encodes CASSLTRFRTGSSYEQYF.

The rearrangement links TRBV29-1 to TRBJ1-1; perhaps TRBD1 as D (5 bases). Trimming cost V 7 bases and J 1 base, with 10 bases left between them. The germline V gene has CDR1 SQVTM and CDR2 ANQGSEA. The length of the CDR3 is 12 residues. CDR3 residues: CSGHRSNTEAFF. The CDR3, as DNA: TGCAGCGGTCACAGGTCGAACACTGAAGCTTTCTTT. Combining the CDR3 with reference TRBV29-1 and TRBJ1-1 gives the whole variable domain SAVISQKPSRDICQRGTSLTIQCQVDSQVTMMFWYRQQPGQSLTLIATANQGSEATYESGFVIDKFPISRPNLTFSTLTVSNMSPEDSSIYLCSGHRSNTEAFFGQGTRLTVV.

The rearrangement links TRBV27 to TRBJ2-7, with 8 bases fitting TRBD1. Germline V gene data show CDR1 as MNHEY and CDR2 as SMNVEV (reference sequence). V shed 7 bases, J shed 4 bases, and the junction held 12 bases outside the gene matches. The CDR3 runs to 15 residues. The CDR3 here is CASIEWTGSAYEQYF. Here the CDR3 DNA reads TGTGCCAGCATCGAGTGGACAGGGTCGGCATACGAGCAGTACTTC.

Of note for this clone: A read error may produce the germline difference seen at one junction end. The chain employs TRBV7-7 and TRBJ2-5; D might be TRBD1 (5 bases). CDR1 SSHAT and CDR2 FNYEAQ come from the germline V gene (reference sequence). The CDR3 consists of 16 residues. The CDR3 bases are TGTGCCAGCAGCCCCGCCCGTACCCAGGGCCAAGGGACCCAGTACTTC. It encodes CASSPARTQGQGTQYF.

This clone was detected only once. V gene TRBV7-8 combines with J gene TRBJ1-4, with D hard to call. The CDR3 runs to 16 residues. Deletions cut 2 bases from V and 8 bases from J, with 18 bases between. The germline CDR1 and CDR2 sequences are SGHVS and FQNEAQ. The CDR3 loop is CASSLSPGVREEKLFF. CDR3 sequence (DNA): TGTGCCAGCAGCTTATCCCCGGGAGTTCGAGAGGAAAAACTGTTTTTT.

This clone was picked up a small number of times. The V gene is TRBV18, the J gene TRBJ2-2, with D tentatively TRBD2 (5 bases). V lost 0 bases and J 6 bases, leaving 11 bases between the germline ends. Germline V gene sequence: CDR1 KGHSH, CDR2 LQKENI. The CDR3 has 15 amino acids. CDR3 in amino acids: CASSPPVLAAGELFF. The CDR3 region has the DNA TGTGCCAGCTCACCACCGGTTCTAGCCGCCGGGGAGCTGTTTTTT.

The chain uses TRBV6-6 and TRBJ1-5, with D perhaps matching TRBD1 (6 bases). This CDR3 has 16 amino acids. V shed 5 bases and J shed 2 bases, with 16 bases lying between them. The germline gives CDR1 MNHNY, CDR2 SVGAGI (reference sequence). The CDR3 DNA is TGTGCCAGCAGTCTCCATACAGGGTCGGGCAATCAGCCCCAGCATTTT. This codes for CASSLHTGSGNQPQHF.

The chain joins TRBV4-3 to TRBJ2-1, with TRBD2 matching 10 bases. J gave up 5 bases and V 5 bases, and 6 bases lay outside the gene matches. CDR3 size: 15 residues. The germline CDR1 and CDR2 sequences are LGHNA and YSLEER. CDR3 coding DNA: TGCGCCAGCAGCGATAGCGGGGGGCTTAACAATGAGCAGTTCTTC. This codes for CASSDSGGLNNEQFF.

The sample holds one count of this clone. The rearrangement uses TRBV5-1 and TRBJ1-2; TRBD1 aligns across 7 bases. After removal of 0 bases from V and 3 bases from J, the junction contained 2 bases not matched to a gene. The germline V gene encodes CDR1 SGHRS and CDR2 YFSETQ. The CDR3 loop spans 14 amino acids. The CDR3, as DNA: TGCGCCAGCAGCTTGGAGCAGGGGGACTATGGCTACACCTTC. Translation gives CASSLEQGDYGYTF.

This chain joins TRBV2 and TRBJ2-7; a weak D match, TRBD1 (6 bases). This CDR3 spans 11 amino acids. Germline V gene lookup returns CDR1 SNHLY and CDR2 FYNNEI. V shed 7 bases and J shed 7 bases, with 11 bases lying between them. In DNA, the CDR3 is TGTGCCAGCACCACAGGGCGAGAGCAGTACTTC. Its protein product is CASTTGREQYF.

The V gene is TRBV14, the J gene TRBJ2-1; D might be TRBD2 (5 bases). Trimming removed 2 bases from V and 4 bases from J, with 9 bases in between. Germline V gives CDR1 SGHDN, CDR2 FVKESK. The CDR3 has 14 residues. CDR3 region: CASSQTSIYNEQFF. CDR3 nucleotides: TGTGCCAGCAGCCAAACTAGTATATACAATGAGCAGTTCTTC. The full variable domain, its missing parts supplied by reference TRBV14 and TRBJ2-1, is EAGVTQFPSHSVIEKGQTVTLRCDPISGHDNLYWYRRVMGKEIKFLLHFVKESKQDESGMPNNRFLAERTGGTYSTLKVQPAELEDSGVYFCASSQTSIYNEQFFGPGTRLTVL.

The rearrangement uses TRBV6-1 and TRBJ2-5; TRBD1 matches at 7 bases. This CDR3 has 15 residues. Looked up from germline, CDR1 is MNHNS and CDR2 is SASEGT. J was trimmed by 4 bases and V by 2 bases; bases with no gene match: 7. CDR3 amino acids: CASSEQGVSGETQYF. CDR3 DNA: TGTGCCAGCAGTGAACAGGGGGTCTCTGGAGAGACCCAGTACTTC.

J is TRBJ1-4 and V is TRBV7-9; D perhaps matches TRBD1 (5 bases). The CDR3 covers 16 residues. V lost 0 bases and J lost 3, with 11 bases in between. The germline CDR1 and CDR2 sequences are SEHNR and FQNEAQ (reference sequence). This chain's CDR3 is CASSLALAGANEKLFF. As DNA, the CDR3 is TGTGCCAGCAGCTTAGCGTTGGCGGGGGCTAATGAAAAACTGTTTTTT.

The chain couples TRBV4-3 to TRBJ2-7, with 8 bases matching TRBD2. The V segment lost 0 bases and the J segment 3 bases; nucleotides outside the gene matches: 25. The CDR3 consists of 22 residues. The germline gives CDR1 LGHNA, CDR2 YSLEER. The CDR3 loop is CASSQDTLRGQGVAGPIYEQYF. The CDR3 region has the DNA TGCGCCAGCAGCCAAGATACATTAAGAGGGCAGGGAGTAGCGGGGCCGATCTACGAGCAGTACTTC.

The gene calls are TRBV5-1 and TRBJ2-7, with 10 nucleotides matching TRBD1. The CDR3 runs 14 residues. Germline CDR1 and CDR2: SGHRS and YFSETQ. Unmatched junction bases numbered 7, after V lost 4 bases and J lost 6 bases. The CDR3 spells CASSLGQGTGEQYF. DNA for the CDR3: TGCGCCAGCAGCCTGGGACAGGGGACTGGCGAGCAGTACTTC.

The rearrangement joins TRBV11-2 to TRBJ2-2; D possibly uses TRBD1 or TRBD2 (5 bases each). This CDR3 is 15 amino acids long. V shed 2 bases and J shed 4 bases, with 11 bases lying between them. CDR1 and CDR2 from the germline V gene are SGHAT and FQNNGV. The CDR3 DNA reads TGTGCCAGCAGCTTATGGGGTGGGGGCACCGGGGAGCTGTTTTTT. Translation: CASSLWGGGTGELFF.

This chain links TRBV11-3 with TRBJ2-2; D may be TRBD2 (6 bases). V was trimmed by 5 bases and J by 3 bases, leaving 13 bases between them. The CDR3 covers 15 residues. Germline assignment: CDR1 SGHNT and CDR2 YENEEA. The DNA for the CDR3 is TGTGCCAGCAGCATCCAGGGAGGCGACACCGGGGAGCTGTTTTTT. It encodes CASSIQGGDTGELFF.

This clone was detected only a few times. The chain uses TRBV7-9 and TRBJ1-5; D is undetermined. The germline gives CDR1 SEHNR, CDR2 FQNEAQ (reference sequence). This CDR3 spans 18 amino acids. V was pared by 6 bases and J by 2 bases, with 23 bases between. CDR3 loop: CASSPLPSTQAGNQPQHF. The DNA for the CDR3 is TGTGCCAGCAGTCCACTTCCCTCGACCCAAGCTGGCAATCAGCCCCAGCATTTT.